The 22 T cell receptor beta chains in this list originate from one sample, sequenced in a study of blood T cell repertoires in COVID-19. Measured with immunoSEQ multiplex PCR; TCRdb has only the in-frame clones, and not every one. This sample carries about 140,000 clones, 60% to 85% of them seen once, and the ten largest clones take 4.5%. Material: peripheral blood. All receptors derive from a woman of 80 years or more with active or convalescent COVID-19.

The rearrangement uses TRBV7-2 and TRBJ1-3; D unclear. This CDR3 region has 15 residues. V was trimmed by 1 base and J by 2 bases, leaving 9 bases between them. Germline values: CDR1 SGHTA, CDR2 FQGNSA. CDR3 residues: CASSLGPAAGNTIYF. The CDR3 coding sequence is TGTGCCAGCAGCTTAGGCCCAGCGGCTGGAAACACCATATATTTT.

The chain joins TRBV19 to TRBJ1-5, with TRBD1 matching 8 bases. Germline CDR1 and CDR2: LNHDA and SQIVND (reference sequence). This CDR3 is built from 15 residues. V lost 5 bases and J lost 3; bases outside the gene matches: 6. CDR3 nucleotides: TGTGCCAGTAGTCAGGGGGCTTCGAACAATCAGCCCCAGCATTTT. Its translation: CASSQGASNNQPQHF. The full variable domain, in which reference TRBV19 and TRBJ1-5 provide the parts outside the CDR3, is DGGITQSPKYLFRKEGQNVTLSCEQNLNHDAMYWYRQDPGQGLRLIYYSQIVNDFQKGDIAEGYSVSREKKESFPLTVTSAQKNPTAFYLCASSQGASNNQPQHFGDGTRLSIL.

This clone was seen a few times. This rearrangement joins TRBV7-8 to TRBJ1-5; D is undetermined. Germline V lookup: CDR1 SGHVS, CDR2 FQNEAQ. The CDR3 is 15 residues long. Trimming took off 1 base at V and 6 bases at J, with 13 bases between the two ends. As DNA, the CDR3 is TGTGCCAGCAGCTTAGGAGGGAGGTACGGTCAGCCCCAGCATTTT. Its protein is CASSLGGRYGQPQHF.

The genes are TRBV28 and TRBJ1-5; D perhaps matches TRBD1 (6 bases). V lost 6 bases to trimming and J lost 6 bases, with 18 bases between them. Germline CDR1 MDHEN, CDR2 SYDVKM. The CDR3 is made up of 15 amino acids. This chain's CDR3 is CASSRTGGLGQPQHF. CDR3 sequence (DNA): TGTGCCAGCAGCCGGACGGGGGGCTTAGGTCAGCCCCAGCATTTT.

The chain joins TRBV11-1 to TRBJ2-1; TRBD2 matches 7 bases. Germline CDR1 is SGHAT and CDR2 is FQDESV (reference sequence). V lost 6 bases to trimming and J lost 3 bases; unmatched junction nucleotides: 5. The CDR3 covers 14 residues. The CDR3 spells CASSRKRGYNEQFF. CDR3 DNA: TGTGCCAGCAGTAGAAAGCGGGGCTACAATGAGCAGTTCTTC. The variable domain in full, with the rest retrieved from reference TRBV11-1 and TRBJ2-1, is EAEVAQSPRYKITEKSQAVAFWCDPISGHATLYWYRQILGQGPELLVQFQDESVVDDSQLPKDRFSAERLKGVDSTLKIQPAELGDSAMYLCASSRKRGYNEQFFGPGTRLTVL.

The J gene is TRBJ2-3, the V gene TRBV2; weak D call: TRBD1 (6 bases). Germline V gives CDR1 SNHLY, CDR2 FYNNEI. This CDR3 is built from 16 residues. V shed 5 bases and J shed 0 bases, with 15 bases lying between them. In DNA, the CDR3 is TGTGCCAGCAGTCTGGTGACAGGCCGTAGCACAGATACGCAGTATTTT. Its protein product is CASSLVTGRSTDTQYF.

This clone has only one observation. The chain uses TRBV28 and TRBJ1-2; D is possibly TRBD1 (5 bases). Germline CDR1 MDHEN, CDR2 SYDVKM. V shed 1 base and J shed 1 base, with 10 bases lying between them. The CDR3 has 15 amino acids. The CDR3 DNA sequence: TGTGCCAGCAGTTTATCGGGGGATATTAACTATGGCTACACCTTC. Translating it yields CASSLSGDINYGYTF.

The chain is built from TRBV5-1 and TRBJ2-3; 11 bases match TRBD2. Per germline, CDR1 SGHRS and CDR2 YFSETQ. The CDR3 contains 18 residues. The V gene end was trimmed by 0 bases and the J gene end by 3 bases; junction bases not matched to a gene: 9. DNA for the CDR3: TGCGCCAGCAGCTTGGTGTTGTTGGCTAGCGGGGGGACAGATACGCAGTATTTT. Translation gives CASSLVLLASGGTDTQYF.

CDR3 nucleotide sequence: TGTGCCAGCAGTCCCTCGGGACAACGAAATTCACCCCTCCACTTT. Protein product: CASSPSGQRNSPLHF. The V and J genes are TRBV6-2 or TRBV6-3 and TRBJ1-6; D perhaps matches TRBD1 (6 bases). Trimming cost V 5 bases and J 7 bases, with 15 bases left between them. Germline-derived CDR1 and CDR2 are MNHEY and SVGEGT. This CDR3 is 15 amino acids long.

The J gene is TRBJ1-4, the V gene TRBV6-6; 8 nucleotides align to TRBD1. This CDR3 has 14 residues. With V trimmed by 2 bases and J by 8 bases, 4 bases remained unmatched. Germline CDR1 and CDR2: MNHNY and SVGAGI (reference sequence). The CDR3 DNA reads TGTGCCAGCAGTTACCCGGGACAGGCAGAAAAACTGTTTTTT. This encodes CASSYPGQAEKLFF.

The chain has TRBV28 and TRBJ1-1; D is possibly TRBD1 (6 bases). The CDR3 is 16 residues long. Germline CDR1 is MDHEN and CDR2 is SYDVKM. Trimming stripped 8 bases from V and 1 base from J, with 20 bases between. CDR3 nucleotides: TGTGCCAGCCAGGAACCGCGGGGGCGGGGGAACACTGAAGCTTTCTTT. This translates into CASQEPRGRGNTEAFF.

Only one count was recorded for this clone. The rearrangement links TRBV18 to TRBJ1-5, with D unclear. The CDR3 sequence is 14 residues long. Between the trimmed V and J ends, which lost 6 bases and 4 bases, there was a span of 13 bases. CDR1 and CDR2 from the germline V gene are KGHSH and LQKENI. This CDR3 is CASSHKAQNQPQHF. The CDR3 DNA reads as TGTGCCAGCTCCCACAAGGCACAGAATCAGCCCCAGCATTTT.

V is TRBV5-6 and J is TRBJ1-5; D is ambiguous. The CDR3 runs 13 residues. V lost 4 bases to trimming and J lost 9 bases, with 14 bases between them. Germline V lookup: CDR1 SGHDT, CDR2 YYEEEE. CDR3 sequence reads: CASSRLVQGPQHF. DNA of the CDR3: TGTGCCAGCAGCCGACTCGTTCAAGGGCCCCAGCATTTT.

This clone was picked up one time. The chain joins TRBV5-4 to TRBJ1-4, with 8 bases fitting TRBD1. Germline assignment: CDR1 SGHNT and CDR2 YYREEE (reference sequence). The CDR3 has 15 residues. The V segment lost 4 bases and the J segment 6 bases; nucleotides outside the gene matches: 8. The CDR3 DNA follows: TGTGCCAGCAGCCAAAACAGGGGGATTGATGAAAAACTGTTTTTT. Encoded protein: CASSQNRGIDEKLFF.

This clone was picked up a small number of times. The V gene is TRBV27, the J gene TRBJ1-5; D is perhaps TRBD1 (5 bases). Between the trimmed V and J ends, which lost 0 bases and 6 bases, there was a span of 9 bases. CDR1 MNHEY and CDR2 SMNVEV come from the germline V gene (reference sequence). The CDR3 consists of 14 residues. Here the CDR3 reads CASSLSRGGQPQHF. In DNA, the CDR3 is TGTGCCAGCAGTTTATCAAGGGGAGGTCAGCCCCAGCATTTT.

This clone has a handful of counts. The chain combines TRBV12-2 with TRBJ2-7; the table's D call TRBD2 went unverified against the DNA. TRBV12-2 is reported as a pseudogene. This CDR3 has 17 amino acids. In DNA form, the CDR3 reads TGTGCAAGTCGCGGACCCCGCTGGGCGGGGGGAGGCTACGAGCAGTACTTC. This sequence encodes CASRGPRWAGGGYEQYF.

The rearrangement joins TRBV11-2 to TRBJ2-3; TRBD1 is a possible D gene (5 bases). V was cut by 1 base and J by 2 bases, with 7 bases left in between. Germline values: CDR1 SGHAT, CDR2 FQNNGV. The CDR3 runs 14 residues. In DNA form, the CDR3 reads TGTGCCAGCAGCTTAGCGACAGCCACAGATACGCAGTATTTT. Translated: CASSLATATDTQYF.

The chain employs TRBV7-3 and TRBJ2-5, with 9 bases aligning to TRBD1. Germline loops: CDR1 SGHTA, CDR2 FQGTGA. The CDR3 is 14 amino acids. Germline trimming cut 5 bases from V and 5 bases from J; bases unmatched to any gene: 6. CDR3: CASSKNRGRETQYF. DNA for the CDR3: TGTGCCAGCAGCAAAAACAGGGGGCGGGAGACCCAGTACTTC.

This rearrangement joins TRBV28 to TRBJ1-2; D is undetermined. This CDR3 has 12 amino acids. V was clipped by 6 bases and J by 3 bases, with 8 bases between them. The germline CDR1 and CDR2 sequences are MDHEN and SYDVKM. CDR3 DNA sequence: TGTGCCAGCAGCCAAAAATACTATGGCTACACCTTC. Encoded protein: CASSQKYYGYTF.

The rearrangement links TRBV6-1 to TRBJ1-2, with 7 bases that match TRBD1. The CDR3 extends over 14 amino acids. Looked up from germline, CDR1 is MNHNS and CDR2 is SASEGT. The ends lost 1 base at V and 6 bases at J; junction bases unmatched: 5. In DNA, the CDR3 is TGTGCCAGCAGTGAAGATCGGAGGGGGCATGGCTACACCTTC. Translated: CASSEDRRGHGYTF.

The CDR3 DNA sequence: TGTGCCAGTAGTAAGCATACAGGGATTAATGGAAACACCATATATTTT. It specifies CASSKHTGINGNTIYF. The gene calls are TRBV19 and TRBJ1-3, with a weak D call TRBD1 (6 bases). Germline CDR1 is LNHDA and CDR2 is SQIVND (reference sequence). V lost 4 bases, J lost 3 bases, and 16 bases lay in between. The CDR3 contains 16 residues.

The gene calls are TRBV19 and TRBJ1-5; D is undetermined. The CDR3 consists of 14 residues. Between the trimmed V and J ends, which lost 6 bases and 6 bases, there was a span of 15 bases. Germline CDR1 is LNHDA and CDR2 is SQIVND (reference sequence). The CDR3 DNA follows: TGTGCCAGTAGCCCGACCGGGTCGATTCAGCCCCAGCATTTT. Translated, it gives CASSPTGSIQPQHF.